What follows describes a single T cell receptor (beta chain). This receptor's antigen is unknown. Base qualities are missing; no much larger clone stands one base away. Taken from the germline V gene (reference sequence), the CDR1 and CDR2 loops are SGHNT and YYREEE. V lost 4 bases and J lost 5 bases; the stretch between them is 20 bases long. The CDR3, cysteine through phenylalanine, is 16 amino acids long. The retained sequence is limited to the CDR3, 48 bases, with the frame set at the first base. The data are from a study of blood T cell repertoires in COVID-19 (TCRdb year 2020). Broadly, across the study: Samples covering the acute and convalescent phases of COVID-19 were provided by collaborators in the United States, Italy and Spain. Samples came from the ongoing ImmuneRACE study (first 160 participants) plus 1,254 subjects from 6 global collaborators. The repertoires were released in a freely available public database intended as a resource for research on the immune response to SARS-CoV-2. Deeply sampled blood TCRbeta repertoires from subjects exposed to, actively infected with, or recovered from COVID-19 were included in the dataset. The sample metadata nearly always contained a de-identified subject ID, COVID-19 status, age in years and sex. The material from the prospective study consisted of cDNA or gDNA derived from T cells, B-cell-depleted T cells, or PBMCs. Where available, HLA class I and class II types were taken from metadata supplied by the sample provider and were not determined by assay-based typing. What the study reported, not specific to this receptor: How much clinical and demographic metadata was included differed by source and by participant, and the metadata was provided uncurated.

TCRbeta CDR3 regions were amplified from genomic DNA using the immunoSEQ Assay, a bias-controlled multiplex PCR. The published analysis was carried out like this. Nucleated cell counts per sample were estimated from amplification of reference gene primers within the assay. To quantify the absolute abundance of each unique TCRbeta CDR3 rearrangement, sequence reads were collapsed and filtered. For each sample, productive Simpson clonality was calculated as the square root of Simpson's diversity index over productive rearrangements. TCRdb holds this immuneACCESS table with in-frame rearrangements only. Some clones are missing; in checked studies, unresolved V genes explain under half, and the rest has no known cause. V and J calls and clone size are given by that table; D and trimming were obtained from the DNA. The sample data list approximately 61,000 clones, and roughly four fifths of these were observed just once. The ten most abundant clones make up about 10% of the sample.

One collaborating source in Seattle enrolled patients while the patients were actively infected and followed the patients over time throughout the course of disease. Each collaborating institution followed its own protocols to collect whole blood in K2EDTA tubes. For TCRbeta analysis, collaborator samples were shipped as frozen whole blood, as isolated PBMCs, or as DNA extracted from either sample type. The specimen was peripheral blood. The V and J genes are TRBV5-4 and TRBJ2-3; the best D guess is TRBD2, with 6 bases matching. The origin of this receptor is a man in his forties or fifties with COVID-19, enrolled during active disease. DNA sequence: TGTGCCAGCAGCCTCCGGGACTCTATCTGGGGAGATACGCAGTATTTT. Translated, this gives CASSLRDSIWGDTQYF.